Listed here are 10 T cell receptor beta chains from one sample, sequenced in a study of T cells expressing NK-cell markers. With the 5' RACE reads reprocessed, TCRdb shows one record per CDR3 protein and no DNA. This table lists fewer than 400,000 distinct CDR3 sequences. Material: blood T cells: a sorted CD56 or NKG2C T cell subset, CD4+ or CD8+ T cells, or bulk PBMC T cells (not recorded which). The receptor source for this set is a woman between 50 and 59 years old in good health.

The chain links TRBV6-5 to TRBJ2-5. Germline CDR1 and CDR2: MNHEY and SVGAGI. The CDR3 has 15 amino acids. The CDR3 loop is CASSYYSAWGETQYF.

The chain recombines TRBV28 with TRBJ2-3; TCRdb calls TRBD1, which cannot be checked without DNA. CDR3 length: 16 amino acids. From germline, CDR1 is MDHEN and CDR2 SYDVKM. This CDR3 reads CASSLGLTGGRSFRYF.

This chain joins TRBV6-5 and TRBJ1-2. The CDR3 sequence is 15 residues long. Germline-derived CDR1 and CDR2 are MNHEY and SVGAGI. The CDR3 sequence: CASGNWAQRNYGYTF.

The CDR3 sequence: CSVSKGGAGEQYF. The V and J genes are TRBV29-1 and TRBJ2-7; checking the TCRdb D call of TRBD2 is not possible without DNA. This CDR3 spans 13 amino acids. The germline V gene has CDR1 SQVTM and CDR2 ANQGSEA.

Here the CDR3 reads CASSLGQGGGPQHF. The rearrangement joins TRBV5-1 to TRBJ1-5; the TCRdb call, TRBD1, lacks DNA for checking. The CDR3 totals 14 residues. Germline loops: CDR1 SGHRS, CDR2 YFSETQ.

J is TRBJ1-1 and V is TRBV27. Germline V gives CDR1 MNHEY, CDR2 SMNVEV (reference sequence). The CDR3 has 15 residues. The CDR3 is CASSLSADMNTEAFF.

The CDR3 protein is CAARVGGTGETQYF. The chain joins TRBV15 to TRBJ2-5; TCRdb calls TRBD1, which cannot be checked without DNA. Germline assignment: CDR1 LNHNV and CDR2 YYDKDF (reference sequence). CDR3 length: 14 residues.

The chain carries TRBV12-3 or TRBV12-4 and TRBJ1-5; the TRBD1 assignment by TCRdb is unverifiable without DNA. The CDR3 runs to 15 residues. CDR3 amino acids: CASSPGTGVDQPQHF.

The V gene is TRBV4-1, the J gene TRBJ2-3; TCRdb's D gene call, TRBD2, goes unchecked for lack of DNA. The CDR3 is 17 amino acids. Germline assignment: CDR1 MGHRA and CDR2 YSYEKL. CDR3 region: CASSQVGHRGLGDTQYF.

The rearrangement links TRBV5-1 to TRBJ2-1; the D call from TCRdb, TRBD1, cannot be confirmed without DNA. The length of the CDR3 is 14 residues. CDR1 is SGHRS, CDR2 YFSETQ, per germline. Here the CDR3 reads CASSFSGVVNEQFF.